This T cell receptor (beta chain) was identified in a study of long-term antiretroviral therapy in people with HIV (dated by TCRdb to between 2021 and 2022). Regarding the complete study: The earliest samples were collected roughly a decade before the 2015 WHO recommendation for immediate ART, at a time when ART was usually postponed until CD4 counts fell. This retrospective serial study examined whether starting ART and sustained HIV suppression were associated with changes in the composition and diversity of the TRB repertoire in peripheral blood. A total of around 190 cryopreserved PBMC samples came from a few dozen adults with confirmed HIV infection and were collected serially over a mean of roughly six years (range 1-12). Among the approximately 32 participants with HIV, more than ten were female. No cross-contamination during QIAcube processing was seen in test extractions of a monoclonal T-cell line run alongside around 34 polyclonal samples.

Between the V and J ends, shortened by 0 bases and 5 bases respectively, the junction contains 10 bases. The germline V gene gives CDR1 as KGHSH and CDR2 as LQKENI. The CDR3 has 15 amino acids, counting the end cysteine and phenylalanine. Only the CDR3 part of the read is kept: 45 bases, read in frame from the first base. As regards this clone: Its binding antigen is unknown. Base qualities are missing; no much larger clone stands one base away.

Inclusion was restricted to participants for whom at least one PBMC sample before ART initiation and at least two post-ART samples were available. All participants with HIV were treated in the United States of America. Before DNA extraction, cryopreserved samples of about 0.95-11 million PBMC were thawed and then washed. At the time of the earliest PBMC sample, participants with HIV were aged between about 20 and 54 years. Per participant, PBMC samples came from 1-4 timepoints prior to ART initiation and 2-8 timepoints following ART initiation, for a median of 7 samples. For every participant, serial HIV viral load, CD4+ T-cell count, ART history and demographic data were obtained. Genomic DNA was extracted from unsorted PBMC with a Qiagen kit on a QIAcube, processed in batches of 12 samples. Sequencing of the TRB variable region was done with the immunoSEQ hsTCRB v3.0 assay at survey level resolution. A depth of roughly 35,000-50,000 T-cell genomes per sample was targeted for TRB sequencing. An Illumina MiSeq with a v3 150-cycle kit was used to sequence the pooled TRB libraries. Regarding the original processing steps: Analysis of repertoires was carried out in R inside a reproducible Nextflow workflow spanning QC, data transformation and analysis. LymphoSeq2, an R package for exploring AIRR-Seq data, was used to implement custom analyses. A handful of samples yielding fewer than 5000 total TRB sequences were excluded, leaving approximately 190 analyzed HIV repertoires. Among the approximately 190 retained HIV repertoires, 55 to 60 were collected before ART initiation and 129 after ART initiation. Each repertoire was downsampled to 5000 TRB nucleotide sequences, and summary statistics were averaged across 100 downsampling iterations. The analysis kept only TRB sequences whose CDR3 regions were at least seven amino acids long. Diversity was assessed using a clonality score derived from Shannon entropy and using the Gini coefficient. Repertoire networks linked the top 5000 CDR3 amino acid sequences whenever two sequences differed by an edit distance of one. GLIPH2 predicted antigen specificity groups and MHC restriction for TRB CDR3 amino acid sequences. To flag known associations with CMV, EBV, HIV or tissue antigens, CDR3 amino acid sequences were compared against VDJdb and McPAS-TCR. Pre-ART, post-ART and control groups were compared with Wilcoxon signed-rank tests and Holm-Bonferroni correction. TCRdb obtained this table from immuneACCESS and retained in-frame rearrangements with V and J assigned. These tables miss some clones; where compared with another copy, unresolved V genes account for less than half of the shortfall, and the remainder is unexplained. The V and J calls and clone size come from that table; D and trimming were worked out from the DNA. The sample table holds around 21,000 clones, of which approximately 90% were seen once. Roughly 3.6% of the sample lies in the top ten.

The research as a whole found: Expanded TRB clones identified before ART initiation dominated the repertoire across all time points, though the dominance fluctuated and decreased in many PLHIV after ART. Because PBMC availability was limited, only the TCR beta chain was sequenced, with no alpha chain pairing. Inferences about post-ART repertoire changes are limited because no data were available on ART adherence, viral resistance or therapy changes. Because cell numbers in pre-ART samples were limited, unsorted PBMC were profiled instead of sorted CD4+ and CD8+ T cells. The samples span the years 2004 to 2017, and the ART regimens used may be less effective than current regimens. Compared with controls, HIV repertoires had narrower CDR3 length ranges, and the network structure pointed to an antigen-experienced repertoire that shifted only slightly toward naive after ART. Starting ART was linked to a significant rise in TRB diversity, yet even after long-term ART the diversity remained significantly lower than in transplant donor controls.

The clonotype was recovered from a man in his 60s with HIV. The chain links TRBV18 with TRBJ1-4, and possibly TRBD1, on 5 matching bases. The sequenced sample was unsorted PBMCs, obtained 2.3 years after starting antiretroviral therapy. In nucleotides, the sequence is TGTGCCAGCTCACCACCGGGGCTAGAGAATGAAAAACTGTTTTTT. Translated, this gives CASSPPGLENEKLFF.